A single sample gave rise to the 7 T cell receptor beta chains below, sequenced in a study of graft-versus-host responses after intestinal transplantation (dated by TCRdb to about 2021). To prepare the library, the immunoSEQ multiplex PCR assay was applied. TCRdb retrieved this table from immuneACCESS and kept in-frame rearrangements only. Not all clones are present; in checked studies, unresolved V genes account for under half, and no reason is known for the remainder. The sample has about 70,000 clones on record, around 91% of them singletons. Roughly 3.9% of the sample is taken by the ten largest. Which antigens these TCRs recognize remains unknown. The time point label here, explained by the study, means: cells obtained before transplantation from donor or recipient. This sample comprised unstimulated CD8+ T cells sorted from spleen or lymph node cells, obtained before transplant. These TCRs come from a human donor who was the organ donor for an intestinal transplant.

V gene TRBV7-9 combines with J gene TRBJ1-2; D uncertain. V shed 0 bases and J shed 4 bases, with 12 bases lying between them. Germline V gives CDR1 SEHNR, CDR2 FQNEAQ (reference sequence). The CDR3 totals 15 residues. CDR3 DNA sequence: TGTGCCAGCAGCTTAGCGGGCAGCTTGAGCTATGGCTACACCTTC. It is translated as CASSLAGSLSYGYTF. Based on the CDR3 plus reference TRBV7-9 and TRBJ1-2, the full variable domain is DTGVSQNPRHKITKRGQNVTFRCDPISEHNRLYWYRQTLGQGPEFLTYFQNEAQLEKSRLLSDRFSAERPKGSFSTLEIQRTEQGDSAMYLCASSLAGSLSYGYTFGSGTRLTVV.

V and J are TRBV10-1 and TRBJ1-1; the D gene is possibly TRBD1 (6 bases). V lost 0 bases, J lost 4 bases, and 12 bases lay in between. The CDR3 consists of 15 residues. Germline loops: CDR1 WNHNN, CDR2 SYGVQD (reference sequence). As DNA, the CDR3 is TGCGCCAGCAGTGAGTCAGGACAGCCAGTCACTGAAGCTTTCTTT. It translates to CASSESGQPVTEAFF.

The CDR3 DNA reads as TGTGCCAGCAGCTTACTTACTGATGGCTACACCTTC. Translating gives CASSLLTDGYTF. The chain carries TRBV13 and TRBJ1-2; D is uncertain. Germline CDR1 reads PRHDT; CDR2 reads FYEKMQ (reference sequence). With 2 bases removed from V and 6 bases from J, the gap between germline ends came to 7 bases. This CDR3 comprises 12 residues.

This chain links TRBV7-8 with TRBJ2-1; maybe TRBD1 (6 bases). Germline values: CDR1 SGHVS, CDR2 FQNEAQ. The CDR3 has 14 residues. The V end lost 3 bases, the J end lost 8 bases, and 14 bases lay between the germline ends. The CDR3 nucleotides are TGTGCCAGCAGCTTGCGGCAGGGGCTGTATGAGCAGTTCTTC. Protein: CASSLRQGLYEQFF. The full variable domain, with the rest looked up from reference TRBV7-8 and TRBJ2-1, is GAGVSQSPRYKVAKRGQDVALRCDPISGHVSLFWYQQALGQGPEFLTYFQNEAQLDKSGLPSDRFFAERPEGSVSTLKIQRTQQEDSAVYLCASSLRQGLYEQFFGPGTRLTVL.

The chain couples TRBV6-1 to TRBJ1-5, with TRBD1 matching 7 bases. Germline CDR1 is MNHNS and CDR2 is SASEGT. This CDR3 comprises 15 residues. J was trimmed by 5 bases and V by 5 bases; bases with no gene match: 9. The CDR3 protein is CASSSGQAGYQPQHF. The CDR3 coding sequence is TGTGCCAGCAGTTCCGGACAGGCCGGCTATCAGCCCCAGCATTTT.

V usage is TRBV7-6 and J usage is TRBJ2-1; 7 bases are a match to TRBD2. The CDR3 sequence is 14 residues long. Per the germline V gene, CDR1 is SGHVS and CDR2 is FNYEAQ. V gave up 8 bases and J gave up 6 bases; unmatched junction bases: 10. The CDR3 sequence is CASSQASGSNEQFF. The CDR3 DNA is TGTGCCAGCTCCCAGGCTAGCGGATCCAATGAGCAGTTCTTC.

This chain uses TRBV19 with TRBJ2-2; D remains ambiguous. V was clipped by 4 bases and J by 2 bases, with 8 bases between them. Germline CDR1 is LNHDA and CDR2 is SQIVND (reference sequence). The length of the CDR3 is 14 residues. CDR3: CASSTPVNTGELFF. The DNA of the CDR3 is TGTGCCAGTAGTACGCCAGTCAACACCGGGGAGCTGTTTTTT.